This TCR beta chain comes out of a study of cytomegalovirus exposure and HLA in healthy donors. Notes on the study in general: Later analysis showed most CMV-associated TCR beta chains appearing HLA-restricted. About 87% or about 30% of the time was how often most TCR beta V segments were productive, according to an earlier analysis.

Germline CDR1 SGHRS, CDR2 YFSETQ. The V gene lost 3 bases and the J gene lost 1 base, with 13 bases spanning the gap. CDR3 length: 15 amino acids. The PCR employed 60 Vbeta primers together with 13 Jbeta primers. TCRdb keeps only in-frame clones here, not all; method: immunoSEQ multiplex PCR. The sample has 96,000 or so clones. About this clone: Its antigen is unidentified.

The chain combines TRBV5-1 with TRBJ1-1, with D possibly TRBD1 on 5 matching bases. Sequencing was carried out using PBMCs. The receptor's source is a woman in her 30s in good health and CMV-seronegative. The CDR3 loop reads CASSWGRQTNTEAFF. CDR3 sequence (DNA): TGCGCCAGCAGCTGGGGCAGACAGACGAACACTGAAGCTTTCTTT.